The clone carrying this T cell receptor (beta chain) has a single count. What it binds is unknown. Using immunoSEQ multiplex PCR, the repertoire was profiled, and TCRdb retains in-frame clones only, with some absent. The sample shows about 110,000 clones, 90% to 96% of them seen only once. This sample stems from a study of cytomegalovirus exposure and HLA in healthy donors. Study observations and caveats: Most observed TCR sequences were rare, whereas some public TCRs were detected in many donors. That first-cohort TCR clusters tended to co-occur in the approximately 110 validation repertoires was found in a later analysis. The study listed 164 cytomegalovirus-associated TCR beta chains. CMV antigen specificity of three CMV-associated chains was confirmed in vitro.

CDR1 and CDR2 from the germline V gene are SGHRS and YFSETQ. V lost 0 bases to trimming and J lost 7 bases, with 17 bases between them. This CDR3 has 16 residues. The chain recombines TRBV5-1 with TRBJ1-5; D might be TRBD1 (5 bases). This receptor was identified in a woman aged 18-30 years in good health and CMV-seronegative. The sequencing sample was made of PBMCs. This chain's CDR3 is CASSLGGPGEGQPQHF. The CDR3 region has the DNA TGCGCCAGCAGCTTGGGTGGCCCGGGAGAGGGGCAGCCCCAGCATTTT.